This TCR beta chain was observed in a study of shared clonotypes between healthy human individuals. The study, taken as a whole, reports: In general, naive subsets displayed greater estimated richness than memory subsets did. Around 4.9% of naive CD4 clonotypes were shared across a handful of donors.

Profiled with immunoSEQ multiplex PCR; TCRdb holds only in-frame clones, not every one. The data show 2 million to 3 million clones, over 85% seen once. Donors included only healthy HIV-negative adults lacking recent acute infections or vaccinations. Looked up from germline, CDR1 is SEHNR and CDR2 is FQNEAQ (reference sequence). The CDR3 length is 11 residues. As regards this clone: Antigen unknown. At one of its ends the junction is not consistent with the germline gene, which may arise from a read error.

The chain is built from TRBV7-9 and TRBJ1-3; TRBD1 might be the D (5 bases). Sequences were obtained from naive CD4+ T cells from PBMCs. Documented subset: CD45RA+ positively selected. The sequence derives from a man in his late teens or twenties in good health. Some clones in this sample may be carry-over from other donors' samples. CDR3 DNA: TGTGCCAGCAGCTTCACAGCTGAAGGGGATTTT. Residues: CASSFTAEGDF.